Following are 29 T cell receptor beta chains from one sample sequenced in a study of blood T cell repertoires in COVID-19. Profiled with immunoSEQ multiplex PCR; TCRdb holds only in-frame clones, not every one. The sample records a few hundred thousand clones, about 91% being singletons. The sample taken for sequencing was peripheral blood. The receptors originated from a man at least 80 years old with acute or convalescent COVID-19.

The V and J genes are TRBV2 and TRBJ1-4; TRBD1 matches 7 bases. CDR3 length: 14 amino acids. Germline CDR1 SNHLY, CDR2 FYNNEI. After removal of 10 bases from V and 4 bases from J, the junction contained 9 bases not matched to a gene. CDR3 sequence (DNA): TGTGCCAACTCCCGGGACAGATTTAATGAAAAACTGTTTTTT. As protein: CANSRDRFNEKLFF.

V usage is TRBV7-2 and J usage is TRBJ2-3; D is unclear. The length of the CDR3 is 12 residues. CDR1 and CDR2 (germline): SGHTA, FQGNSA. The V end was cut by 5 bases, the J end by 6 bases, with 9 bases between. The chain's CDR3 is CASSPNLDTQYF. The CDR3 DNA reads TGTGCCAGCAGCCCAAATTTGGATACGCAGTATTTT.

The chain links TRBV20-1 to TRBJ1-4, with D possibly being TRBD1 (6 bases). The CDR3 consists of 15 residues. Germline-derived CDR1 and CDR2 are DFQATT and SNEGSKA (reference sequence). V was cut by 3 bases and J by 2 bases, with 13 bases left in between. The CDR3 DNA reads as TGCAGTGCTAGTGGCAGGGGTAGGACTAATGAAAAACTGTTTTTT. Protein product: CSASGRGRTNEKLFF.

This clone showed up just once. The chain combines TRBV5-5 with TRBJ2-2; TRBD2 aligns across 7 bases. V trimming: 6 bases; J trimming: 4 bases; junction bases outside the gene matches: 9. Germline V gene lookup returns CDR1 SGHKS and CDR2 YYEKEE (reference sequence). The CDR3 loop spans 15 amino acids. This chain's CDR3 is CASNLFTGGTGELFF. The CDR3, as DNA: TGTGCCAGCAACCTGTTCACGGGGGGCACCGGGGAGCTGTTTTTT.

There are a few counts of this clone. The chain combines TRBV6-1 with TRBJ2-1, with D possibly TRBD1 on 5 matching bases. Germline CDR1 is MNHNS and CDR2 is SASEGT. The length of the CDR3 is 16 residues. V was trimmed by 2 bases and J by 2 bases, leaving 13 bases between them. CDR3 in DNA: TGTGCCAGCAGTGAATCGGTAGGGGCCCCCTACAATGAGCAGTTCTTC. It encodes CASSESVGAPYNEQFF.

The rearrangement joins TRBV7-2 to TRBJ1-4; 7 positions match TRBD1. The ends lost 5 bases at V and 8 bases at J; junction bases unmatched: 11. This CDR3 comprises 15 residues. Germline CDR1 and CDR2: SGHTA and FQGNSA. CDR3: CASSPRIGGQEKLFF. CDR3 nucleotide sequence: TGTGCCAGCAGCCCTAGAATAGGGGGCCAGGAAAAACTGTTTTTT. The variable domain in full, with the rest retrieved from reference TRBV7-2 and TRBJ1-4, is GAGVSQSPSNKVTEKGKDVELRCDPISGHTALYWYRQSLGQGLEFLIYFQGNSAPDKSGLPSDRFSAERTGGSVSTLTIQRTQQEDSAVYLCASSPRIGGQEKLFFGSGTQLSVL.

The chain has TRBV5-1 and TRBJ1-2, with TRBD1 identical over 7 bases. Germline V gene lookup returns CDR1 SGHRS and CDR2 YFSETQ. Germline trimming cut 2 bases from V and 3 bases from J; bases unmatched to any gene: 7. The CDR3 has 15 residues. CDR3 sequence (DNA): TGCGCCAGCAGCTTACCGGGACAGTCCCACTATGGCTACACCTTC. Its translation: CASSLPGQSHYGYTF.

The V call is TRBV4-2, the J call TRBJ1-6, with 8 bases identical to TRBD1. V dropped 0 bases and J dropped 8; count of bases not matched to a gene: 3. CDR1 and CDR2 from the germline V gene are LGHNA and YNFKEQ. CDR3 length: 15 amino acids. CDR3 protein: CASSQDSGGDSPLHF. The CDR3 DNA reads TGTGCCAGCAGCCAAGATTCAGGGGGCGATTCACCCCTCCACTTT.

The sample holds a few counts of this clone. The CDR3 protein is CASSYSGRGYTF. The CDR3 region has the DNA TGTGCCAGCAGTTACTCGGGGAGGGGCTACACCTTC. The chain combines TRBV6-5 with TRBJ1-2; D unresolved. Germline V lookup: CDR1 MNHEY, CDR2 SVGAGI. The length of the CDR3 is 12 residues. The V end was cut by 0 bases, the J end by 8 bases, with 7 bases between.

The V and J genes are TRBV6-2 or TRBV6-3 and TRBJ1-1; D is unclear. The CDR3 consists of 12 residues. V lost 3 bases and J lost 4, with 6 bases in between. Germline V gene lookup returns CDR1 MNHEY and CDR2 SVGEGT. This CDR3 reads CASSYPSTEAFF. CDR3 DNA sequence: TGTGCCAGCAGTTATCCGAGCACTGAAGCTTTCTTT.

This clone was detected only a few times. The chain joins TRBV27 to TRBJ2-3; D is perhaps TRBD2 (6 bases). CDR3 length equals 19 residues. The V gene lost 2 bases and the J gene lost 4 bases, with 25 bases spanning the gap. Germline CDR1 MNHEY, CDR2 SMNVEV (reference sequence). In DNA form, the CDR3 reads TGTGCCAGCAGTTTACGTTTGGGGGGAGTAACCGTCCCGGCAGATACGCAGTATTTT. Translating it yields CASSLRLGGVTVPADTQYF.

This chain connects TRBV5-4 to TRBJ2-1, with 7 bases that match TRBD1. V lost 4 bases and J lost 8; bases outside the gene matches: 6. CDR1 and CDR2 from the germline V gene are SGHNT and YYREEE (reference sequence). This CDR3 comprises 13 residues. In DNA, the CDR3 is TGTGCCAGCAGCGCCCGACAGGGCCATGAGCAGTTCTTC. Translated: CASSARQGHEQFF.

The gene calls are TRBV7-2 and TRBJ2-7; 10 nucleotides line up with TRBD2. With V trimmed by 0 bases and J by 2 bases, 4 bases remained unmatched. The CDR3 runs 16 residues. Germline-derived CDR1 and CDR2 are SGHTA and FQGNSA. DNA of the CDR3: TGTGCCAGCAGCTTAGCAGGGACTAGCGCCGCCTACGAGCAGTACTTC. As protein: CASSLAGTSAAYEQYF. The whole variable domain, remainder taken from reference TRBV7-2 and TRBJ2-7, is GAGVSQSPSNKVTEKGKDVELRCDPISGHTALYWYRQSLGQGLEFLIYFQGNSAPDKSGLPSDRFSAERTGGSVSTLTIQRTQQEDSAVYLCASSLAGTSAAYEQYFGPGTRLTVT.

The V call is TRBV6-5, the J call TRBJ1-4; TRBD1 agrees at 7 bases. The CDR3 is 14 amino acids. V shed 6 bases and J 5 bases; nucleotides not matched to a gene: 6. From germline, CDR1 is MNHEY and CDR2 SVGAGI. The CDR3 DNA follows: TGTGCCAGCAGGGGGGACAGAGAAAATGAAAAACTGTTTTTT. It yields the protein CASRGDRENEKLFF.

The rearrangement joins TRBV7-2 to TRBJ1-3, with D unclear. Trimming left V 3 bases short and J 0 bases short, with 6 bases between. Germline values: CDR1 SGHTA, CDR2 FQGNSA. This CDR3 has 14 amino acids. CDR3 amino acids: CASSLGSSGNTIYF. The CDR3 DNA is TGTGCCAGCAGCTTGGGGAGCTCTGGAAACACCATATATTTT.

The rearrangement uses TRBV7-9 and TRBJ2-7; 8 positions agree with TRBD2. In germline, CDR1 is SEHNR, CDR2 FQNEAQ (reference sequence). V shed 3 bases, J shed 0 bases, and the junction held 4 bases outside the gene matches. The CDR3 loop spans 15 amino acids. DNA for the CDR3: TGTGCCAGCAGCTTTACTAGCGGTAGCTCCTACGAGCAGTACTTC. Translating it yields CASSFTSGSSYEQYF. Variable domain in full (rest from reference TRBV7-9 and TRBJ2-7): DTGVSQNPRHKITKRGQNVTFRCDPISEHNRLYWYRQTLGQGPEFLTYFQNEAQLEKSRLLSDRFSAERPKGSFSTLEIQRTEQGDSAMYLCASSFTSGSSYEQYFGPGTRLTVT.

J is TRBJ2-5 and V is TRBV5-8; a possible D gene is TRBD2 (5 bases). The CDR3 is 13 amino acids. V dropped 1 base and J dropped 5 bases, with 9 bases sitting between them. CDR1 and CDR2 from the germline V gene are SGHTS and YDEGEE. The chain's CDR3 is CASSLSGLETQYF. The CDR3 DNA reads TGTGCCAGCAGCTTGTCGGGGTTGGAGACCCAGTACTTC.

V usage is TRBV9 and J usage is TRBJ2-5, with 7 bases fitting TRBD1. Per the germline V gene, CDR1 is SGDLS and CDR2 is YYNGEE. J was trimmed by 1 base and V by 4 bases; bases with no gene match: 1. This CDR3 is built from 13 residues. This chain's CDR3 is CASSRDSQETQYF. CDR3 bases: TGTGCCAGCAGCCGGGACAGCCAAGAGACCCAGTACTTC.

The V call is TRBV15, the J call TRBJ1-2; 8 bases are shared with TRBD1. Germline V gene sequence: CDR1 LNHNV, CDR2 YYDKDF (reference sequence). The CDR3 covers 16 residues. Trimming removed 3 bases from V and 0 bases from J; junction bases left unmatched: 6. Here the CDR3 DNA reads TGTGCCACCAGCAGGTTTGGACAGGGTCCTAACTATGGCTACACCTTC. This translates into CATSRFGQGPNYGYTF.

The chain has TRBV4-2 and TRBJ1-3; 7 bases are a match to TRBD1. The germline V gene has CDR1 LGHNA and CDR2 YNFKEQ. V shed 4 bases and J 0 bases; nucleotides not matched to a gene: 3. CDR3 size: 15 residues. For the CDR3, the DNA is TGTGCCAGCAGCCGGGACAGAGTCTCTGGAAACACCATATATTTT. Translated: CASSRDRVSGNTIYF.

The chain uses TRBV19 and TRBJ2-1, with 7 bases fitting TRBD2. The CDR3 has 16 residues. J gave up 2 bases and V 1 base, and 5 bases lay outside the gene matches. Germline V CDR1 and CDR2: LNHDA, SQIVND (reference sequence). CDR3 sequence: CASSIAGGSAYNEQFF. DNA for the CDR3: TGTGCCAGTAGTATAGCTGGCGGGAGCGCCTACAATGAGCAGTTCTTC.

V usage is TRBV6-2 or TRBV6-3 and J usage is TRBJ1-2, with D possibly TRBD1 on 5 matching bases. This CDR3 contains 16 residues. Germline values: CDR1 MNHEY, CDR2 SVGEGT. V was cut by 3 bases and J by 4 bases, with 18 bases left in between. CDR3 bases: TGTGCCAGCAGTTATGCCCCCATGCGGGGGAGCTATGGCTACACCTTC. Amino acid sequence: CASSYAPMRGSYGYTF.

The CDR3 loop reads CASSLALAGGRNEQFF. CDR3 DNA sequence: TGCGCCAGCAGCTTGGCTCTAGCGGGAGGTCGTAATGAGCAGTTCTTC. The chain recombines TRBV5-1 with TRBJ2-1, with 11 bases fitting TRBD2. Germline assignment: CDR1 SGHRS and CDR2 YFSETQ. Losses at the gene ends were 0 bases for V and 7 bases for J; bases not matched to a gene: 6. The length of the CDR3 is 16 residues.

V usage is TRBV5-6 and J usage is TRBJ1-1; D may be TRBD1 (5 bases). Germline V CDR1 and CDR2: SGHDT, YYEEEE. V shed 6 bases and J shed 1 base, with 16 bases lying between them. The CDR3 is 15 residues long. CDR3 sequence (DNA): TGTGCCAGCATCCTTGTGAGACAGTCGAACACTGAAGCTTTCTTT. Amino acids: CASILVRQSNTEAFF.

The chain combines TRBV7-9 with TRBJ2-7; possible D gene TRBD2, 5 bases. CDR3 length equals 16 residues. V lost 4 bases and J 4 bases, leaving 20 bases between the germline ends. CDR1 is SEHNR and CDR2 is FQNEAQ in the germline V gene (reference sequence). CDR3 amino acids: CASSSIPSGTPYEQYF. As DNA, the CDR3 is TGTGCCAGCAGCTCTATCCCCAGCGGAACCCCTTACGAGCAGTACTTC.

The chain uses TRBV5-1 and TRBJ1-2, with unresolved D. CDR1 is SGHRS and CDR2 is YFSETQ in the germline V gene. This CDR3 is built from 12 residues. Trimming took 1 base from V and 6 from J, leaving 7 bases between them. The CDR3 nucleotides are TGCGCCAGCAGCTTGTACGGGGATGGCTACACCTTC. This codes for CASSLYGDGYTF.

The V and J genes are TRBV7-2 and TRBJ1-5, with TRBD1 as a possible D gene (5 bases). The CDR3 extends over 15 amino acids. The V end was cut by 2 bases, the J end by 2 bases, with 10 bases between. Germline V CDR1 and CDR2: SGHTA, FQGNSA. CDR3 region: CASSLSTRGNQPQHF. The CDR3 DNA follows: TGTGCCAGCAGCTTAAGTACCAGGGGCAATCAGCCCCAGCATTTT.

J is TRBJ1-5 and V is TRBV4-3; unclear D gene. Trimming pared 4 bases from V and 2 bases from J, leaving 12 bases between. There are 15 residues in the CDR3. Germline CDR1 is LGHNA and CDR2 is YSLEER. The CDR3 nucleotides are TGCGCCAGCAGCCCCAGTTTCTTGGGCAATCAGCCCCAGCATTTT. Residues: CASSPSFLGNQPQHF.

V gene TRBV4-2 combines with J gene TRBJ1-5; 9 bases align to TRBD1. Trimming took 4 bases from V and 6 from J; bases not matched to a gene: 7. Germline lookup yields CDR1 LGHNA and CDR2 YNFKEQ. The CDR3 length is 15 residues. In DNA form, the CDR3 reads TGTGCCAGCAGCCCTTCCGGACAGGGGACTCAGCCCCAGCATTTT. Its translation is CASSPSGQGTQPQHF.